The table lists the clone carrying this TCR beta chain with a few counts. What it recognizes is unknown. This sample is drawn from a study of CD4 T cells in relation to SARS-CoV-2 and coronaviruses. Method: immunoSEQ multiplex PCR; TCRdb's copy keeps in-frame clones and lacks some. The sample shows about 29,000 clones, more than 70% of them seen only once. Before the COVID-19 pandemic, during about 2011-2019, CD4+ T cells were taken from unexposed donors. Isolation of CD4+ T cells took place after around 11 days in culture. Unexposed-donor CD4+ T cells were probed with SARS-CoV-2 S/N and four cold-coronavirus spikes, cells permitting. Germline-derived CDR1 and CDR2 are MGHRA and YSYEKL. With V trimmed by 1 base and J by 2 bases, 5 bases remained unmatched. The CDR3 loop spans 15 amino acids.

The sequence came from a human donor in good health. The V gene is TRBV4-1, the J gene TRBJ2-7, with TRBD1 identical over 7 bases. Sample: CD4+ T cells from PBMCs, cultured in vitro. The CDR3 region has the DNA TGCGCCAGCAGCCAAGGTACAGGGGCCCCCTACGAGCAGTACTTC. Its protein is CASSQGTGAPYEQYF.